This T cell receptor beta chain stems from a study of tumor-infiltrating lymphocytes in primary liver carcinoma. Study at large: Tumors were stage T1-T3 N0M0, about 4 to 11 cm across.

Study-level findings and limits: Tumor region pairs outstripped tumor-adjacent and tumor-blood pairs in overlap.

With a constant-region primer, TCR beta cDNA was made from 450 to 550 ng of total RNA. For TCR beta, libraries were produced by three nested multiplex PCR rounds using slightly modified ARM-PCR. TCRdb recomputed calls from the multiplex PCR reads with MiXCR, one row per CDR3 protein. Here the sample spans under 90,000 distinct CDR3 sequences, 65% to 80% being singletons. Unsorted bulk tissue (roughly 19-31 mg) underwent RNA and DNA co-extraction. The patients presented with primary liver carcinoma, which was managed through surgical resection. As concerns this clonotype: Its antigen is undetermined. Germline is not matched at one junction end, which may reflect a read error.

The receptor comes from a man aged 35 to 55 with primary liver carcinoma and hepatitis B virus infection. The sequenced sample consisted of liver tumor tissue from sampling region 1. Subset indicated: tumor region T1, superior pole.

The CDR3 DNA is TGTGCCAGCAGTCCTGGCGGAAGCGATCAGCCCCAGCATTTC. As protein: CASSPGGSDQPQHF. The J gene is TRBJ1-5, the V gene TRBV28; no clear D. Germline V CDR1 and CDR2: MDHEN, SYDVKM. The CDR3 has 14 residues.